The T cell receptor beta chain described here comes from a study of blood T cells in healthy people across ages. General study points: The CMV status of each donor remained undetermined, and this could have confounded shifts in expanded clonotypes.

This clonotype has more than one count but fewer than ten. Its specificity is not known. PCR was performed a second time for about 6 to 12 cycles using a sample-barcoded 5' primer and a J-beta primer mix. Every sample returned 3 million or more CDR3-containing paired-end reads. TCRdb re-analysed the 5' RACE reads in MiXCR, keeping a single row per CDR3 protein. The sample holds 650,000 to 800,000 distinct CDR3 sequences, approximately 48% seen once. This CDR3 region has 15 residues. Deletions cut 5 bases from V and 8 bases from J, with 16 bases between. Germline lookup yields CDR1 MNHEY and CDR2 SVGAGI.

This clonotype originated in a man aged 55 to 70 in good health. The specimen was blood. J is TRBJ1-6 and V is TRBV6-5, with D possibly TRBD1 on 6 matching bases. CDR3 loop: CASSMDRKGDSPLHF. DNA for the CDR3: TGTGCCAGCAGTATGGACAGAAAGGGAGATTCACCCCTCCACTTT.